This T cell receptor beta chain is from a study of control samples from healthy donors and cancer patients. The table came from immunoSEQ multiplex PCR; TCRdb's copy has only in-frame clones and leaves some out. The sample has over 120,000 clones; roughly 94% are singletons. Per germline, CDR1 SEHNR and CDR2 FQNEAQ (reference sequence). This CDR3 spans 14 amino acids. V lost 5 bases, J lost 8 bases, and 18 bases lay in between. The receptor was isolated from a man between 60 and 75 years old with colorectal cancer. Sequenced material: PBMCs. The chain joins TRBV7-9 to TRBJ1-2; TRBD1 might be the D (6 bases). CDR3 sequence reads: CASSHQTGTSGYTF. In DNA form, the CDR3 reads TGTGCCAGCAGCCATCAGACAGGCACGTCAGGCTACACCTTC.